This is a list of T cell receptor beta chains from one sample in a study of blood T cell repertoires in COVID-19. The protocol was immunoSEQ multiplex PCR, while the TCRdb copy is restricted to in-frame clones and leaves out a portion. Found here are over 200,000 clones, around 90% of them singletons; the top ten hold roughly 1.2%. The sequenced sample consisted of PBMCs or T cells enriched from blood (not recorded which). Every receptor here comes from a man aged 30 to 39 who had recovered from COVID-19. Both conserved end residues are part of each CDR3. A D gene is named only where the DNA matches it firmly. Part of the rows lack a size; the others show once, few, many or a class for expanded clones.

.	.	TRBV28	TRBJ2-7	TGTGCCAGCAGGAGAAGCAGGGTGGGGGAGCAGTACTTC	CASRRSRVGEQYF
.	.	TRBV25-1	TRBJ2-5	TGTGCCAGCAGTCTCACAGGGACGAAGACCCAGTACTTC	CASSLTGTKTQYF
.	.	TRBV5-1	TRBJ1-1	TGCGCCAGCAGCGTGCTCCAGGGGAACACTGAAGCTTTCTTT	CASSVLQGNTEAFF
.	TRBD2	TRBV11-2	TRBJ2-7	TGTGCCAGCAGCACTAGCGGGGGGGCGGAGGAGCAGTACTTC	CASSTSGGAEEQYF
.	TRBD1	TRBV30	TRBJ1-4	TGTGCCTGGACTTACACAGGGGGCGAAGCTAATGAAAAACTGTTTTTT	CAWTYTGGEANEKLFF
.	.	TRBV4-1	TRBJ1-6	TGCGCCAGCAGCCAGGCCCGGGGGGCGGATTATAATTCACCCCTCCACTTT	CASSQARGADYNSPLHF
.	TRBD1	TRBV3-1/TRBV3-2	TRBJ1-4	TGTGCCAGCAGCCACCTCCCCGGGACAGACAATGAAAAACTGTTTTTT	CASSHLPGTDNEKLFF
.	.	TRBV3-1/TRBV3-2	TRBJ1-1	TGTGCCAGCAGCCAAGTCCCGGGGGGGGCCTTTGAAGCTTTCTTT	CASSQVPGGAFEAFF
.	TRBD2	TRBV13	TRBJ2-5	TGTGCCAGCAGTCCTGGGGGTAGCGGGGTGTTATTGACCCAGTACTTC	CASSPGGSGVLLTQYF
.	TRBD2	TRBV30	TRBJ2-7	TGTGCCTGGAGTTTCGGGGGAGGGCCCGGCGAGCAGTACTTC	CAWSFGGGPGEQYF
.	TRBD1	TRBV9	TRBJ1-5	TGTGCCAGCAGCGCCACGGGACAGAACAATCAGCCCCAGCATTTT	CASSATGQNNQPQHF
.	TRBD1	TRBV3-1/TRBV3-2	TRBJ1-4	TGTGCCAGCAGCCATTCAGGGGGCCACGAAAAACTGTTTTTT	CASSHSGGHEKLFF
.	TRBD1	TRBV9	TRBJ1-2	TGTGCCAGCAGCGTAGCTCAGGGGGCATCGAACCAACATGGCTACACCTTC	CASSVAQGASNQHGYTF
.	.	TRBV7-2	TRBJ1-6	TGTGCCAGCAGCCCACGGACAGAGTATAATTCACCCCTCCACTTT	CASSPRTEYNSPLHF
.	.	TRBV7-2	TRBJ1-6	TGTGCCAGCAGCTTAGGCAGGGCGGGGGGGTCACCCCTCCACTTT	CASSLGRAGGSPLHF
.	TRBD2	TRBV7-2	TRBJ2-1	TGTGCCAGCAGCAGTACTAGCGCTTATTTAGATGAGCAGTTCTTC	CASSSTSAYLDEQFF
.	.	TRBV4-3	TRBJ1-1	TGCGCCAGCAGCCTTTACAGGGCGAACACTGAAGCTTTCTTT	CASSLYRANTEAFF
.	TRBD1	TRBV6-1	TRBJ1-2	TGTGCCAGCAGTGAAGCATTGGCAGGGGGCAACTATGGCTACACCTTC	CASSEALAGGNYGYTF
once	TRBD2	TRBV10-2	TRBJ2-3	TGCGCCAGCAGTGAAAAACTAGCGGGGTACACAGATACGCAGTATTTT	CASSEKLAGYTDTQYF
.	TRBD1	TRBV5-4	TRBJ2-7	TGTGCCAGCAGCGCCGGGACAGGGGCGGGCGAGCAGTACTTC	CASSAGTGAGEQYF
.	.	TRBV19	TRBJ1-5	TGTGCCAGTAGTATAGGGACGGGGATTAATCAGCCCCAGCATTTT	CASSIGTGINQPQHF
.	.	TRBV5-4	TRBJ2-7	TGTGCCAGCAGCAAACAGGCGATCTCCTACGAGCAGTACTTC	CASSKQAISYEQYF
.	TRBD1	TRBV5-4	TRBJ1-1	TGTGCCAGCAGCCCGAAGGGACAGGGGGGTCATACTGAAGCTTTCTTT	CASSPKGQGGHTEAFF
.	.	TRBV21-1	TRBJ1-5	TGTGCCAGCAGGGGGAACAGCCCCACTAGGACCCAGCATTTT	CASRGNSPTRTQHF
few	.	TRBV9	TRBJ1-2	TGTGCCAGCAGCCCCGCGTCTAACTATGGCTACACCTTC	CASSPASNYGYTF
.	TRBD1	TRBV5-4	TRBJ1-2	TGTGCCAGCAGGTCCGGGACAGGGGGACGAGTCTACACCTTC	CASRSGTGGRVYTF
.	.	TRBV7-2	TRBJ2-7	TGTGCCAGCAGCTCGCGGACAGCCTCTTACGAGCAGTACTTC	CASSSRTASYEQYF
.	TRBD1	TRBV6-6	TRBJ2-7	TGTGCCAGCAGTTTATATAGACAGGGCTCCTACGAGCAGTACTTC	CASSLYRQGSYEQYF
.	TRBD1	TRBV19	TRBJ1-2	TGTGCCAGTAGCGTCGGACAGGGAATTAACTATGGCTACACCTTC	CASSVGQGINYGYTF
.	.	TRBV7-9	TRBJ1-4	TGTGCCAGCAGCTTCAGGGCAACTAATGAAAAACTGTTTTTT	CASSFRATNEKLFF
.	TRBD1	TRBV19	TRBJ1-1	TGTGCCAGTAGTACCCGGACAGGCCCAAGAGTGGCTTTCTTT	CASSTRTGPRVAFF
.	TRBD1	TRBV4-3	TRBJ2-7	TGCGCCAGCAGCCAAGATTGGACAGGTCACGAGCAGTACTTC	CASSQDWTGHEQYF
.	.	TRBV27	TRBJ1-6	TGTGCCAGCAGTTTACGCTTGGGAGTTTCACCCCTCCACTTT	CASSLRLGVSPLHF
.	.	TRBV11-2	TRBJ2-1	TGTGCCAGCAGTCCTCGACAGGGCGCGATTAGCGGGATTAGGAATGAGCAGTTCTTC	CASSPRQGAISGIRNEQFF
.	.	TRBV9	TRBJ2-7	TGTGCCAGCAGCGTAGGTCCTAGTTCCTACGAGCAGTACTTC	CASSVGPSSYEQYF
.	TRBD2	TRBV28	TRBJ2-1	TGTGCCAGCAGCCACAGGGGGTCGACTAGCGGGACCTTCAATGAGCAGTTCTTC	CASSHRGSTSGTFNEQFF
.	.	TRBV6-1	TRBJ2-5	TGTGCCAGCAGTGAAGCGGGCAGGGGACAAGAGACCCAGTACTTC	CASSEAGRGQETQYF
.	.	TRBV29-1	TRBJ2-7	TGCAGCGTTGTCTTGGGGAGCTACGAGCAGTACTTC	CSVVLGSYEQYF
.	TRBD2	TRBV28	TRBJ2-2	TGTGCCAGCAGATTGGCCTTACTAGCGGGAGGGACCGGGGAGCTGTTTTTT	CASRLALLAGGTGELFF
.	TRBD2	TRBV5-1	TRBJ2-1	TGCGCCAGCAGTCTTGAGGGAGGGCCGGGCAATGAGCAGTTCTTC	CASSLEGGPGNEQFF
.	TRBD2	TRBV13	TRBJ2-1	TGTGCCAGCAGCCGCCCGGGACTAGCGGGAGATGATGAGCAGTTCTTC	CASSRPGLAGDDEQFF
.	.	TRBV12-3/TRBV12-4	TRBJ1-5	TGTGCCAGCAGTTTTGTTCGGGATCAGCCCCAGCATTTT	CASSFVRDQPQHF
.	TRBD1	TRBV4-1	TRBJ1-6	TGCGCCAGCAGCCAGGGATCCGGGACAGGGAGCTCCTATAATTCACCCCTCCACTTT	CASSQGSGTGSSYNSPLHF
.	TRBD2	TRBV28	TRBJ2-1	TGTGCCAGCAGGATGACCCCGGGACTAGCGGGGAATGAGCAGTTCTTC	CASRMTPGLAGNEQFF
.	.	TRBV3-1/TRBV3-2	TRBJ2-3	TGTGCCAGCAGACAAATTAGCGCAGATACGCAGTATTTT	CASRQISADTQYF
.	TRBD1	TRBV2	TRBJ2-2	TGTGCCAGCAGTGAACAGGGGGCGGGCACCGGGGAGCTGTTTTTT	CASSEQGAGTGELFF
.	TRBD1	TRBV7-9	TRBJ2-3	TGTGCCAGCAGCTTAGCGGACAGGGGGGCTCCAGATACGCAGTATTTT	CASSLADRGAPDTQYF
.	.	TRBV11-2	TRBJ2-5	TGTGCCAGCAGCGTACAGGGACATTCACAAGAGACCCAGTACTTC	CASSVQGHSQETQYF
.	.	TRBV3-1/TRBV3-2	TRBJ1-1	TGTGCCAGCAGCCAAGCAGACACGAACACTGAAGCTTTCTTT	CASSQADTNTEAFF
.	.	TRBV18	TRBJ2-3	TGTGCCAGCTCACCTCAGGACAGTCCCACAGATACGCAGTATTTT	CASSPQDSPTDTQYF
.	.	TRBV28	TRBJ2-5	TGTGCCAGCTTCGGCCTCACCCCGGGACACCGAGAGACCCAGTACTTC	CASFGLTPGHRETQYF
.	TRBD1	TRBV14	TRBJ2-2	TGTGCCAGCAGCCAGGACAGGGGAGCCGGGGAGCTGTTTTTT	CASSQDRGAGELFF
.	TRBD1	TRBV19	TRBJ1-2	TGTGCCAGCTCCGGGACAGGGGTGGGCTACACCTTC	CASSGTGVGYTF
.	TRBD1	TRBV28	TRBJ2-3	TGTGCCAGCAGTTTTGCACAGGGGGGAGATACGCAGTATTTT	CASSFAQGGDTQYF
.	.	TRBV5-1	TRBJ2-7	TGCGCCAGCAGCTCCGGGACAAGTCTCTCCTACGAGCAGTACTTC	CASSSGTSLSYEQYF
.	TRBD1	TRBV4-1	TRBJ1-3	TGCGCCAGCAGCCAAGTATGGACAGGGACGGTAAACACCATATATTTT	CASSQVWTGTVNTIYF